The entry that follows covers one T cell receptor beta chain sequence. These data are taken from a study of shared clonotypes between healthy human individuals. Those who donated were healthy HIV-negative adults, with no recent acute infections or vaccinations reported. TCRdb keeps only in-frame clones here, not all; method: immunoSEQ multiplex PCR. The table has under 200,000 clones, about 93% seen once. The CDR3 is 14 residues long. V dropped 3 bases and J dropped 6; count of bases not matched to a gene: 5. Germline CDR1 reads KGHSH; CDR2 reads LQKENI. The chain is built from TRBV18 and TRBJ1-5; 7 bases are a match to TRBD1. Sequenced material: naive CD4+ T cells sorted from blood. Subset specified: CD45RA+ positively selected. The sequence was obtained from a woman aged 25 to 39 in good health. Written as DNA, the CDR3 is TGTGCCAGCTCACCCGGGACAGCGGGTCAGCCCCAGCATTTT. It specifies CASSPGTAGQPQHF.